The TCR beta chain under discussion was sequenced for a study of cytomegalovirus exposure and HLA in healthy donors. Libraries were prepared by immunoSEQ multiplex PCR; TCRdb keeps only in-frame clonotypes and omits some of them. Of roughly 330,000 clones listed, roughly nine tenths were seen once; the top ten hold approximately 1%. Germline V gene data show CDR1 as SGHVS and CDR2 as FNYEAQ. CDR3 size: 14 residues. Unmatched junction bases numbered 0, after V lost 1 base and J lost 3 bases. This chain joins TRBV7-6 and TRBJ2-7; the match to TRBD1 covers 10 bases. The sequenced material came from PBMCs. This sequence was found in a woman in her twenties or thirties in good health and CMV-seropositive. This CDR3 is CASSLGDRGYEQYF. The CDR3 DNA sequence: TGTGCCAGCAGCTTAGGGGACAGGGGCTACGAGCAGTACTTC. Supplemented by reference TRBV7-6 and TRBJ2-7, the full variable domain reads GAGVSQSPRYKVTKRGQDVALRCDPISGHVSLYWYRQALGQGPEFLTYFNYEAQQDKSGLPNDRFSAERPEGSISTLTIQRTEQRDSAMYRCASSLGDRGYEQYFGPGTRLTVT.